The rows below give T cell receptor beta chains drawn from one sample of a study of shared clonotypes between healthy human individuals. The assay was immunoSEQ multiplex PCR, and TCRdb's table has in-frame clones only and misses some. The sample yields roughly 2.5 million clones, 90% to 95% seen once. Sequencing was carried out using naive CD4+ T cells sorted from blood. The receptors stem from a man younger than 30 in good health. Each CDR3 is given with its conserved first and last residue. Each record gives: J gene, clone size, D gene, V gene, CDR3 protein, CDR3 DNA. The D gene is left open where the match is weak. Not every row has a clone size; where given, it reads once, few, many or a size class.

>TRBJ1-5|NA|NA|TRBV6-6
CASSYVSNQPQHF
TGTGCCAGCAGTTACGTAAGCAATCAGCCCCAGCATTTT
>TRBJ1-1|few|TRBD1|TRBV30
CAWSADRDTEAFF
TGTGCCTGGAGCGCAGACAGGGACACTGAAGCTTTCTTT
>TRBJ1-1|NA|NA|TRBV5-4
CASSLLGQPEAFF
TGTGCCAGCAGCTTGTTAGGACAGCCTGAAGCTTTCTTT
>TRBJ2-7|NA|NA|TRBV7-2
CASSLQGRSYEQYF
TGTGCCAGCAGCTTACAGGGTCGCTCCTACGAGCAGTACTTC
>TRBJ2-3|NA|NA|TRBV16
CASSPRQMLSTDTQYF
TGTGCCAGCAGCCCGCGACAGATGTTAAGCACAGATACGCAGTATTTT
>TRBJ1-3|NA|NA|TRBV7-6
CASSLSGNSGNTIYF
TGTGCCAGCAGCTTATCGGGTAACTCTGGAAACACCATATATTTT
>TRBJ2-1|NA|TRBD1|TRBV5-5
CASSLTGGANEQFF
TGTGCCAGCAGCTTAACAGGGGGCGCGAATGAGCAGTTCTTC
>TRBJ1-6|few|NA|TRBV18
CASSPRVEGSPLHF
TGTGCCAGCTCACCACGGGTGGAGGGTTCACCCCTCCACTTT
>TRBJ1-2|NA|NA|TRBV5-1
CASSASTENYGYTF
TGCGCCAGCAGCGCGTCGACAGAAAACTATGGCTACACCTTC
>TRBJ2-7|NA|TRBD2|TRBV6-6
CASSRTSGAYEQYF
TGTGCCAGCAGTAGGACTAGCGGGGCCTACGAGCAGTACTTC
>TRBJ1-3|NA|NA|TRBV5-4
CASTKQGAGNTIYF
TGTGCCAGCACTAAACAGGGTGCTGGAAACACCATATATTTT
>TRBJ2-2|NA|TRBD2|TRBV10-2
CASSGLAGGYTGELFF
TGCGCCAGCAGTGGATTAGCGGGGGGGTACACCGGGGAGCTGTTTTTT
>TRBJ2-1|NA|TRBD2|TRBV4-3
CASSQEGRGKTDEQFF
TGCGCCAGCAGCCAAGAGGGGCGGGGGAAAACCGATGAGCAGTTCTTC
>TRBJ2-1|NA|TRBD2|TRBV7-6
CASSLGLAGGSNEQFF
TGTGCCAGCAGCTTAGGGCTAGCGGGAGGTTCAAATGAGCAGTTCTTC
>TRBJ1-5|NA|NA|TRBV28
CASSLYRTEGNQPQHF
TGTGCCAGCAGTTTATACAGGACAGAGGGCAATCAGCCCCAGCATTTT
>TRBJ2-7|NA|TRBD2|TRBV6-5
CASSPRGGGNNEQYF
TGTGCCAGCAGCCCCCGGGGCGGGGGAAACAACGAGCAGTACTTC
>TRBJ2-3|NA|NA|TRBV15
CATSRERARDTQYF
TGTGCCACCAGCAGAGAGAGGGCCCGAGATACGCAGTATTTT
>TRBJ1-1|NA|NA|TRBV5-3
CARSSPGLSPSEAFF
TGTGCCAGAAGCTCCCCGGGTTTGAGTCCGAGTGAAGCTTTCTTT
>TRBJ2-7|NA|NA|TRBV28
CASSLGGFPYEQYF
TGTGCCAGCAGTTTAGGGGGGTTTCCCTACGAGCAGTACTTC
>TRBJ1-3|NA|NA|TRBV7-2
CASSRGQEGNTIYF
TGTGCCAGCAGCCGCGGACAAGAGGGAAACACCATATATTTT
>TRBJ2-5|NA|TRBD1|TRBV7-2
CASSLDRVQETQYF
TGTGCCAGCAGCTTGGACAGGGTCCAAGAGACCCAGTACTTC
>TRBJ2-3|NA|NA|TRBV30
CAWSGPGRYTDTQYF
TGTGCCTGGAGTGGGCCAGGCCGATACACAGATACGCAGTATTTT
>TRBJ2-1|NA|NA|TRBV19
CACNTARGNEQFF
TGTGCCTGTAACACTGCGCGAGGGAATGAGCAGTTCTTC
>TRBJ1-2|NA|NA|TRBV19
CASSSSRGVYGYTF
TGTGCCAGTAGCTCCTCCAGGGGAGTCTATGGCTACACCTTC
>TRBJ1-1|NA|NA|TRBV6-5
CASSLRGAAGGDFF
TGTGCCAGCAGCCTACGTGGGGCCGCCGGGGGGGATTTCTTT
>TRBJ2-1|NA|NA|TRBV7-2
CASSRTGPPVDEQFF
TGTGCCAGCAGCCGCACGGGACCCCCAGTTGATGAGCAGTTCTTC
>TRBJ2-3|NA|NA|TRBV10-1
CASSESYGRGKADTQYF
TGCGCCAGCAGTGAGTCGTATGGACGCGGGAAGGCCGATACGCAGTATTTT
>TRBJ2-3|NA|NA|TRBV29-1
CSVPGGTDTQYF
TGCAGCGTCCCAGGGGGCACAGATACGCAGTATTTT
>TRBJ2-3|NA|NA|TRBV7-2
CASSSDPSQYF
TGTGCCAGCAGCTCAGACCCATCGCAGTATTTT
>TRBJ2-7|once|NA|TRBV6-5
CASSYSRGGSYEQYF
TGTGCCAGCAGTTATAGCAGGGGCGGATCCTACGAGCAGTACTTC
>TRBJ2-5|NA|TRBD1|TRBV7-8
CASKEDRVGQETQYF
TGTGCCAGCAAAGAGGACAGGGTAGGCCAAGAGACCCAGTACTTC
>TRBJ1-2|NA|NA|TRBV7-2
CASSRDSGVGGYTF
TGTGCCAGCAGCCGCGACTCGGGGGTTGGCGGCTACACCTTC
>TRBJ1-2|NA|TRBD1|TRBV19
CASSIGRDRVWANYGYTF
TGTGCCAGTAGTATAGGTCGGGACAGGGTTTGGGCTAACTATGGCTACACCTTC
>TRBJ2-3|NA|NA|TRBV19
CATRTLQGDTQYF
TGTGCCACCCGTACTCTTCAGGGAGATACGCAGTATTTT
>TRBJ2-3|NA|TRBD1|TRBV29-1
CSVDKTGADTQYF
TGCAGCGTTGATAAAACAGGGGCAGATACGCAGTATTTT
>TRBJ1-2|NA|TRBD1|TRBV7-2
CASSLGSGQGYGYTF
TGTGCCAGCAGCTTAGGATCAGGACAGGGATATGGCTACACCTTC
>TRBJ2-3|once|NA|TRBV29-1
CSVERGGIDTQYF
TGCAGCGTTGAAAGGGGGGGTATAGATACGCAGTATTTT
>TRBJ2-1|once|NA|TRBV30
CAWSPDNEQFF
TGTGCCTGGAGTCCTGACAATGAGCAGTTCTTC
>TRBJ2-7|NA|NA|TRBV6-5
CASSNPGRGVYEQYF
TGTGCCAGCAGCAACCCAGGCAGGGGGGTCTACGAGCAGTACTTC
>TRBJ1-6|few|NA|TRBV28
CASRQTAKALHF
TGTGCCAGCAGACAGACCGCTAAAGCCCTCCACTTT
>TRBJ2-1|NA|TRBD1|TRBV5-1
CASSPGQGGGEQFF
TGCGCCAGCAGCCCGGGACAGGGCGGTGGTGAGCAGTTCTTC
>TRBJ2-7|NA|TRBD2|TRBV2
CASSSTSGGSYEQYF
TGTGCCAGCAGTTCGACTAGCGGGGGGTCCTACGAGCAGTACTTC